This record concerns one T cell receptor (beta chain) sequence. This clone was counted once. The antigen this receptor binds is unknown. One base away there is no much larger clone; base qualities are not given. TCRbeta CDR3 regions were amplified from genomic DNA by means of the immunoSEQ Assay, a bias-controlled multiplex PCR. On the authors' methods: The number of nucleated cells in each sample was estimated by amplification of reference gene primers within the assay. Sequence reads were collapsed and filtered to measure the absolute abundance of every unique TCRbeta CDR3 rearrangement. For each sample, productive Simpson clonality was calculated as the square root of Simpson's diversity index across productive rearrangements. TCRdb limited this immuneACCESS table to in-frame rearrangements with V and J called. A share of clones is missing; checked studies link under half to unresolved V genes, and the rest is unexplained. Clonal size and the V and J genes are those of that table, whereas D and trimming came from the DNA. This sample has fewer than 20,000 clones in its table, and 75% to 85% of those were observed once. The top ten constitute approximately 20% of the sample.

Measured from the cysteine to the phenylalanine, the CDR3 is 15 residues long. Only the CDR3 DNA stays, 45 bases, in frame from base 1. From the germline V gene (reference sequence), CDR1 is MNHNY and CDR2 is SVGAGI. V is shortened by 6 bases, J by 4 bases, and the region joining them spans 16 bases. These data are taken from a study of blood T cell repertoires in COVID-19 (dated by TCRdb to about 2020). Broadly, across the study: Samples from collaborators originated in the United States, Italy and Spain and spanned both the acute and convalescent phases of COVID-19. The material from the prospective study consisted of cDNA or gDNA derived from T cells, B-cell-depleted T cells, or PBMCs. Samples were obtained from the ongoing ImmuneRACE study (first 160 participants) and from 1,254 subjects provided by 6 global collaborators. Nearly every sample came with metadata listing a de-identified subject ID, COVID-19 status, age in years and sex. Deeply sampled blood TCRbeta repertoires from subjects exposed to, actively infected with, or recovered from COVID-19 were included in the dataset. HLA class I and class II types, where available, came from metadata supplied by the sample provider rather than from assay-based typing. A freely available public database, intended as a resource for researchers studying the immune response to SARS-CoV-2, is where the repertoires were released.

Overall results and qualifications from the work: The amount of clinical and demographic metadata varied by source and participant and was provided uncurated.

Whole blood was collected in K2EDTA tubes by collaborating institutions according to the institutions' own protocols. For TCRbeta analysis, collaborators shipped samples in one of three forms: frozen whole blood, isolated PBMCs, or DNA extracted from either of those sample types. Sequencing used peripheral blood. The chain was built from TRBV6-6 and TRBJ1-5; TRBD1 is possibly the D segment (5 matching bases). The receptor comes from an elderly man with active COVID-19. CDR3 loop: CASSRGLGDNQPQHF. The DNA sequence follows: TGTGCCAGCAGCCGGGGACTTGGGGATAATCAGCCCCAGCATTTT.